This entry concerns a single TCR beta chain. This clonotype has a handful of counts. No cognate antigen has been identified for it. No base quality information exists; no much larger clone differs at one position. From V the trimming removes 3 bases and from J it removes 1 base, while the gene matches leave 11 bases of the junction unaccounted for. The cysteine opens and the phenylalanine closes a CDR3 of 18 amino acids. The retained sequence is limited to the CDR3, 54 bases, with the frame set at the first base. Taken from the germline V gene, the CDR1 and CDR2 loops are MNHNS and SASEGT. Sequencing took place on an Illumina HiSeq 1500. TCRdb reworked the public reads: Q25 trimming with fastp, MiXCR clone assembly, productive beta chains retained. Every CDR3 protein is listed once, alongside the most common genes and DNA of its rows. A total of about 110,000 distinct CDR3 sequences appear in this sample, about a tenth of them only once. The ten top clones hold 25% to 40% of the sample.

These data are taken from a study of T cell repertoires in cytomegalovirus infection (dated by TCRdb to about 2019). With regard to the full study: Donor HLA type was relevant to the analysis, as public TCR beta signatures indicated carriage of CMV infection together with the matching HLA type.

Results the study describes overall, beyond this receptor: The ex vivo response was dominated by HLA-C-restricted CMV-specific TCR beta clonotypes, which also provided the single most frequent clonotype in two of eight donors. Cumulative frequency of public TCR beta family members discriminated carriers of CMV infection plus the relevant HLA type in this cohort and an independent 352-donor cohort.

The sample was PBMCs, sequenced either directly or after in vitro stimulation (not recorded which). The chain joins TRBV6-1 to TRBJ1-5; 8 nucleotides in the junction match TRBD1. The sequence was obtained from a human donor in good health (CMV status not recorded). Some clones in this sample may be carry-over from other donors' samples. At the DNA level, the sequence is TGTGCCAGCAGTGATGGGGACAGGTCCCTTGGGAGCAATCAGCCCCAGCATTTT. Its protein is CASSDGDRSLGSNQPQHF.